The 22 T cell receptor beta chains reported below all come from one sample, sequenced in a study of T-cell reconstitution after alpha-beta-depleted transplantation in children. Preparation of the TCRbeta library involved a method that used unique molecular identifiers. TCRdb re-derived calls from the PCR reads in MiXCR, one entry per CDR3 protein. Of approximately 200,000 distinct CDR3 sequences in the sample, about 15% were seen once. The sequenced sample was PBMCs from the stem cell graft donor, obtained from the stem cell graft. These TCRs come from a human donor who donated a stem cell graft to a child with acute lymphoblastic leukemia.

Ten or more counts support this clonotype. The rearrangement links TRBV6-6 to TRBJ2-5, with D unresolved. Trimming took off 0 bases at V and 7 bases at J, with 6 bases between the two ends. CDR1 is MNHNY and CDR2 is SVGAGI in the germline V gene (reference sequence). The CDR3 is 12 amino acids. CDR3 residues: CASSYSPGTQYF. The CDR3 nucleotides are TGTGCCAGCAGTTACTCCCCAGGGACCCAGTACTTC.

This clonotype was recorded at least ten times. The J gene is TRBJ2-1, the V gene TRBV10-3; 10 bases align to TRBD1. The CDR3 length is 15 residues. The germline gives CDR1 ENHRY, CDR2 SYGVKD. J was trimmed by 5 bases and V by 6 bases; bases with no gene match: 7. CDR3 DNA sequence: TGTGCCATCAGCCTGGGACAGGGGATCAACAATGAGCAGTTCTTC. It specifies CAISLGQGINNEQFF.

This clonotype occurred many times. The V call is TRBV12-3 or TRBV12-4, the J call TRBJ2-5; TRBD1 matches at 8 bases. This CDR3 is 15 amino acids long. The trim removed 3 bases at V and 3 bases at J, leaving 6 bases unmatched. As DNA, the CDR3 is TGTGCCAGCAGTTTCTCTTGGACAGGGAAAGAGACCCAGTACTTC. It encodes CASSFSWTGKETQYF.

The CDR3 nucleotides are TGTGCCAGCACCCGACCCCGTGACGAGCAGTACTTC. Translating gives CASTRPRDEQYF. The rearrangement joins TRBV7-9 to TRBJ2-7, with D hard to call. V lost 7 bases to trimming and J lost 5 bases, with 12 bases between them. CDR3 length equals 12 residues. CDR1 SEHNR and CDR2 FQNEAQ come from the germline V gene (reference sequence).

This clonotype was seen only a few times. The V gene is TRBV5-6, the J gene TRBJ1-2; tentatively, D is TRBD1 (5 bases). This CDR3 spans 14 amino acids. With 4 bases removed from V and 7 bases from J, the gap between germline ends came to 17 bases. Germline V lookup: CDR1 SGHDT, CDR2 YYEEEE. Written as DNA, the CDR3 is TGTGCCAGCAGCAGGATCTGGACATATTTTGGCTACACCTTC. Residues: CASSRIWTYFGYTF.

There are many counts of this clonotype. Here the CDR3 reads CASSSWGVGSYNEQFF. Here the CDR3 DNA reads TGTGCCAGCAGCTCCTGGGGGGTGGGCTCCTACAATGAGCAGTTCTTC. The rearrangement uses TRBV5-4 and TRBJ2-1; the D gene is possibly TRBD2 (6 bases). The CDR3 consists of 16 residues. Between the trimmed V and J ends, which lost 3 bases and 0 bases, there was a span of 13 bases. Germline-derived CDR1 and CDR2 are SGHNT and YYREEE (reference sequence).

This clonotype was observed at least ten times. The V call is TRBV24-1, the J call TRBJ1-1; D gene uncertain. V dropped 7 bases and J dropped 3 bases, with 11 bases sitting between them. In germline, CDR1 is KGHDR, CDR2 SFDVKD. There are 13 residues in the CDR3. Here the CDR3 reads CATREERDTEAFF. The CDR3 nucleotides are TGTGCCACCAGGGAGGAAAGGGACACTGAAGCTTTCTTT.

This clonotype has only a few counts. The J gene is TRBJ2-5, the V gene TRBV5-1; 14 nucleotides agree with TRBD2. V dropped 1 base and J dropped 4; count of bases not matched to a gene: 6. Germline V gene sequence: CDR1 SGHRS, CDR2 YFSETQ. This CDR3 has 17 amino acids. CDR3 bases: TGCGCCAGCAGCTTGCTGACTAGCGGGAGGGCCGGAGAGACCCAGTACTTC. Translation: CASSLLTSGRAGETQYF.

This clonotype was seen at least ten times. The chain links TRBV7-2 to TRBJ2-5, with D perhaps given as TRBD1 or TRBD2 (5 bases each). Germline V gives CDR1 SGHTA, CDR2 FQGNSA. There are 15 residues in the CDR3. The ends were cut back, 1 base at V and 5 bases at J, with 14 bases in the middle. CDR3 residues: CASSLGTGPGETQYF. As DNA, the CDR3 is TGTGCCAGCAGCTTAGGCACGGGACCGGGGGAGACCCAGTACTTC.

The sample holds many counts of this clonotype. The rearrangement links TRBV9 to TRBJ2-3; the match to TRBD2 covers 11 bases. The CDR3 has 15 residues. V dropped 2 bases and J dropped 4; count of bases not matched to a gene: 3. Germline-derived CDR1 and CDR2 are SGDLS and YYNGEE. CDR3 nucleotide sequence: TGTGCCAGCAGCGTTGTAGCGGGAGGGCCAGATACGCAGTATTTT. Its translation is CASSVVAGGPDTQYF. Full variable domain (remainder filled in from reference TRBV9 and TRBJ2-3): DSGVTQTPKHLITATGQRVTLRCSPRSGDLSVYWYQQSLDQGLQFLIQYYNGEERAKGNILERFSAQQFPDLHSELNLSSLELGDSALYFCASSVVAGGPDTQYFGPGTRLTVL.

This clonotype was seen ten or more times. The chain links TRBV12-3 or TRBV12-4 to TRBJ2-7; 9 bases fit TRBD2. The V segment lost 3 bases and the J segment 3 bases; nucleotides outside the gene matches: 3. CDR3 length equals 14 residues. CDR3 residues: CASSFSGRNYEQYF. CDR3 DNA: TGTGCCAGCAGTTTTAGCGGGAGAAACTACGAGCAGTACTTC.

This clonotype came up many times. J is TRBJ2-7 and V is TRBV20-1; D may match TRBD1 or TRBD2 (6 bases each). The CDR3 totals 14 residues. Germline V gives CDR1 DFQATT, CDR2 SNEGSKA (reference sequence). Trimming pared 3 bases from V and 6 bases from J, leaving 18 bases between. The CDR3 DNA follows: TGCAGTGCTAGGGGGGCGGGGAACGGCGGCGAGCAGTACTTC. Protein: CSARGAGNGGEQYF.

This clonotype was observed many times. The chain links TRBV20-1 to TRBJ2-1; no definite D call. V lost 3 bases and J lost 0, with 9 bases in between. The V gene's germline CDR1 is DFQATT and CDR2 SNEGSKA (reference sequence). The CDR3 totals 14 residues. CDR3 coding DNA: TGCAGTGCTAGCATGGCTCACTCCTACAATGAGCAGTTCTTC. Translated, it gives CSASMAHSYNEQFF.

The chain has TRBV7-9 and TRBJ1-2; TRBD1 agrees at 8 bases. Germline V gene lookup returns CDR1 SEHNR and CDR2 FQNEAQ (reference sequence). Trimming removed 5 bases from V and 3 bases from J; junction bases left unmatched: 14. The CDR3 has 17 residues. The CDR3 spells CASSLGQGLTSYYGYTF. CDR3 DNA: TGTGCCAGCAGCCTTGGACAGGGCCTGACTTCCTACTATGGCTACACCTTC.

This clonotype was recorded many times. V usage is TRBV5-1 and J usage is TRBJ1-2; no reliable D call. Germline V gives CDR1 SGHRS, CDR2 YFSETQ. There are 14 residues in the CDR3. V lost 1 base, J lost 4 bases, and 11 bases lay in between. This CDR3 is CASSLLEEGYGYTF. DNA of the CDR3: TGCGCCAGCAGCTTGCTGGAAGAGGGCTATGGCTACACCTTC.

This clonotype showed up many times. V gene TRBV12-3 or TRBV12-4 combines with J gene TRBJ2-5, with TRBD2 matching 10 bases. The ends lost 6 bases at V and 2 bases at J; junction bases unmatched: 6. This CDR3 is 15 amino acids long. Written as DNA, the CDR3 is TGTGCCAGCAGACGAGCGGGAGGGCCTCAAGAGACCCAGTACTTC. This gives the protein CASRRAGGPQETQYF.

The rearrangement links TRBV5-1 to TRBJ1-1; 9 nucleotides agree with TRBD1. This CDR3 is 15 amino acids long. Germline CDR1 is SGHRS and CDR2 is YFSETQ. Unmatched junction bases numbered 9, after V lost 4 bases and J lost 5 bases. The CDR3 here is CASSPIQGANTEAFF. Here the CDR3 DNA reads TGCGCCAGCAGCCCAATACAGGGGGCGAATACTGAAGCTTTCTTT.

This clonotype was counted ten times or more. The chain combines TRBV5-1 with TRBJ2-1, with unresolved D. The CDR3 is 14 residues long. Germline V gene sequence: CDR1 SGHRS, CDR2 YFSETQ. Deletions cut 0 bases from V and 5 bases from J, with 9 bases between. The CDR3 DNA reads TGCGCCAGCAGCTTGGCCAGTTGGAACAATGAGCAGTTCTTC. It yields the protein CASSLASWNNEQFF.

This clonotype was observed many times. The V gene is TRBV12-3 or TRBV12-4, the J gene TRBJ1-2; 11 nucleotides line up with TRBD1. The CDR3 totals 15 residues. Unmatched junction bases numbered 7, after V lost 4 bases and J lost 6 bases. In DNA form, the CDR3 reads TGTGCCAGCAGTTCCGGGACAGGGGGTTTCGATGGCTACACCTTC. This translates into CASSSGTGGFDGYTF.

Many counts were recorded for this clonotype. The V call is TRBV4-1, the J call TRBJ2-2; D not certain. V gave up 4 bases and J gave up 1 base, with 10 bases separating them. The germline CDR1 and CDR2 sequences are MGHRA and YSYEKL. The CDR3 is 15 amino acids. The CDR3 loop is CASSPFLLNTGELFF. The CDR3 nucleotides read TGCGCCAGCAGCCCATTCCTCTTGAACACCGGGGAGCTGTTTTTT.

In this sample, this clonotype turned up many times. V usage is TRBV11-2 and J usage is TRBJ2-7; tentatively, D is TRBD2 (6 bases). The CDR3 is made up of 14 amino acids. Germline V gene lookup returns CDR1 SGHAT and CDR2 FQNNGV. Trimming removed 4 bases from V and 3 bases from J, with 13 bases in between. The CDR3 bases are TGTGCCAGCAGCTCGGGACTTGGGGGCTACGAGCAGTACTTC. This codes for CASSSGLGGYEQYF.

This clonotype occurred many times. The J gene is TRBJ2-7, the V gene TRBV6-1; 7 positions agree with TRBD1. The germline V gene has CDR1 MNHNS and CDR2 SASEGT. The ends lost 6 bases at V and 0 bases at J; junction bases unmatched: 5. The CDR3 has 14 residues. The CDR3 loop reads CASRRDRDSYEQYF. The CDR3 DNA is TGTGCCAGCAGACGGGACAGAGACTCCTACGAGCAGTACTTC.